Here is one T cell receptor (beta chain) with its context. Its target antigen remains unknown. Base qualities were left out, and no much larger clone turns up one base away. Relative to germline, V is 3 bases shorter and J is 3 bases shorter, with 11 bases between their ends. The CDR3, from cysteine to phenylalanine, totals 14 residues. Only the CDR3 part of the read is kept: 42 bases, read in frame from the first base. CDR1 is given as LNHDA and CDR2 as SQIVND, both from the germline V gene (reference sequence). The data stem from a study of CXCR4 blockade with PD-1 therapy in pancreatic cancer (dated by TCRdb to between 2017 and 2020). With respect to the entire study: Multiplex immunohistochemistry and TCRbeta immunosequencing of resected pancreatic ductal adenocarcinoma were combined in the study with ex vivo slice culture in which PD-1 and CXCR4 blockade were tested. To assess intratumoral heterogeneity, two geographically distinct regions from each of roughly six tumors were TCR-sequenced.

Extracted DNA was used for immunosequencing of TCRbeta CDR3 regions with the immunoSEQ Assay at Adaptive Biotechnologies. As for the authors' bioinformatics: To measure the absolute abundance of each unique TCRbeta CDR3, the sequences were collapsed and filtered. Clonality was calculated as 1 minus Pielou's evenness, with only productive in-frame rearrangements included in the computation. Regional overlap was measured by following the top 100 nucleotide rearrangements across paired samples, and the Morisita index was used to compare paired samples with unrelated samples. Convergence of nucleotide rearrangements onto identical amino acid sequences was assessed with the immunoSEQ Rearrangement Details tool. The immuneACCESS repertoire file appears here via TCRdb, limited to in-frame rearrangements. These files lack a portion of the clones; in checked studies, under half of the deficit traces to unresolved V genes, and the cause of the others is not known. V and J calls and clone size are copied from that table; D and trimming were computed from the DNA. This sample comprises about 8,100 clones, roughly three fifths of them detected only once. The ten largest clones represent roughly 7% of the sample.

The full study reports these points: Amino acid clone frequency correlated strongly with the number of distinct nucleotide rearrangements encoding it, suggesting convergent selection by common tumor antigens. Tumors had clonal expansion, with a mean productive clonality of around 0.15 compared with 0.05 in healthy blood, yet clonality showed no correlation with survival. Because only TCRbeta chains were sequenced, true antigen-specificity overlap among convergent dominant clones remained unconfirmed while awaiting paired alpha-beta single-cell sequencing.

The archived tumor blocks came from patients who had not received neoadjuvant therapy before resection. In the preserved-tissue arm of the study, over 28 surgical resection samples from about 25 previously untreated pancreatic ductal adenocarcinoma patients were used. For the resection arm, ten 5-micron curls of FFPE tumor adjacent to the multiplex immunohistochemistry slide were used for DNA extraction. The receptor comes from a human donor with pancreatic ductal adenocarcinoma. What was sequenced was tumor tissue. The rearranged segments are TRBV19 and TRBJ1-1; too little of a D gene remains to name it. CDR3 region: CASSIRVGDTEAFF. The nucleotide sequence reads as follows: TGTGCCAGTAGTATTCGGGTCGGTGACACTGAAGCTTTCTTT. With the rest looked up from the reference TRBV19 and TRBJ1-1 genes rather than sequenced, the full variable domain is DGGITQSPKYLFRKEGQNVTLSCEQNLNHDAMYWYRQDPGQGLRLIYYSQIVNDFQKGDIAEGYSVSREKKESFPLTVTSAQKNPTAFYLCASSIRVGDTEAFFGQGTRLTVV.